The entry below gives a single T cell receptor (beta chain) sequence along with its context. Its antigen is not yet known. No quality values exist for individual bases; no much larger clone is one base distant. Libraries were prepared through the immunoSEQ multiplex PCR assay. A mixture of 60 forward primers for TCR Vbeta segments and 13 reverse primers for TCR Jbeta segments was used in the multiplex PCR. A multiplex PCR assay on genomic DNA amplified the CDR3 region of rearranged TCR beta genes. The amplified TCR beta libraries were sequenced on the Illumina HiSeq System as 87-base-pair reads. In the source study's methods: A later analysis counted about 80 million unique TCR beta chains across the 500 to 850 repertoires, and some 11 million of these chains were shared by at least two donors. Raw reads were error-corrected and collapsed into unique sequences by a nearest-neighbor algorithm in which closely related sequences were merged to remove PCR and sequencing errors. To assign V, D and J gene segments, CDR3 sequences were aligned to IMGT reference sequences. Each retained sequence needed at least a six-nucleotide match to both a V gene segment and a J gene segment. A rearrangement counted as productive if the CDR3 had no stop codons and remained in frame with V and J, and every other rearrangement counted as non-productive. CDR3 was defined according to IMGT convention as the region running from the second conserved V-encoded cysteine to the conserved J-encoded phenylalanine. In an earlier analysis of 587 of the donors, sequences lacking an unambiguous match to a single V gene segment were excluded. In an earlier analysis of approximately 500 of the donors, a V segment was called functional when productive rearrangements were above 56.7%, and segregating when the standard deviation between donors exceeded 5%. A statistical classification framework was built for diagnosing cytomegalovirus status from the catalog of TCR beta chain sequences. V and J gene assignment, in a later analysis, came from comparing TCR nucleotide sequences with IMGT/GENE-DB human TR gene sequences. A later analysis assigned CDR3 sequences and most-parsimonious VDJ recombination scenarios with the TCRdist pipeline. In a later analysis, every TCR beta chain was defined by the combination of its CDR3 amino acid sequence and its V-gene family, and reads without a unique V-gene family were dropped. As a way to deal with suspected cross-contamination and a sequencing artifact, a later analysis dropped roughly 620 nucleotide sequences that were highly shared and had low generation probability. A later analysis calculated a clonal expansion index for each public chain from normalized within-repertoire ranks of inferred template counts. A later analysis computed generation probabilities with a VDJ recombination model fitted to out-of-frame rearrangements, and checked the results against IGoR. In a later analysis, hypergeometric tests were used to score TCR-TCR, TCR-HLA and TCR-CMV co-occurrence, with a repertoire-size bias correction applied to TCR pairs. To estimate false discovery rates, a later analysis permuted the HLA or CMV assignments 20 times. In a later analysis, co-occurring TCRs were grouped using DBSCAN, with TCRdist sequence similarity added in when clustering inside HLA-allele-positive subsets. Co-occurrence clustering excluded repertoires with fewer than 30,000 or more than 120,000 public chains, plus five with anomalous nucleotide sharing. This is the immuneACCESS table as TCRdb keeps it, with only in-frame sequences that have V and J called. A part of the clones is gone; compared with another copy, unresolved V genes explain less than half, and the rest is unexplained. Clone size and V and J calls were adopted from that table, with D and trimming inferred from the DNA. The sample data list about 200,000 clones, and 82% of these were observed just once. The leading ten clones occupy roughly 0.098% of the sample.

The cohort consisted of some 670 healthy bone marrow donors. At the time of sampling, every cohort member was nominally healthy, though immune exposures that went unrecorded were likely present. The donor was CMV seronegative and belonged to the group of 352 seronegative cohort members. A peripheral blood sample was collected from each donor, and TCR beta sequencing was performed on peripheral blood mononuclear cells. Genomic DNA was extracted from the blood cell samples with the Qiagen DNeasy Blood Extraction Kit. The data are from a study of cytomegalovirus exposure and HLA in healthy donors (dated by TCRdb to about 2017). Context from the whole study: In an earlier analysis of under 750 of the donors, 276 Gb of sequence data and 100 million or so unique TCR beta sequences from 150 million to 200 million T cells were reported. A later analysis re-analyzed previously published TCR beta repertoires from 666 donors and added high-resolution HLA genotyping to study TCR occurrence patterns. About five DR-DQ haplotypes were handled as single units for association and clustering, since linkage in the cohort was strong. Roughly 310 gigabases of sequencing data and around 87 million unique TCR sequences were included in an early release covering 550 to 800 HLA-typed donors. On average, over 200,000 unique TCR beta nucleotide sequences were sequenced per donor among more than 350 genotyped donors of the cohort, with roughly a sixth of those sequences being non-productive. Using immunosequencing, the study profiled T cell repertoires from 640 or so subjects and related those repertoires to cytomegalovirus serostatus. Of the roughly 400 genotyped donors, 65% to 90% were placed in the genetic ancestry cluster associated with self-reported Caucasian donors. The later analysis used no new phenotypic data to find candidate immune exposures, relying instead on TCR beta sequences and their occurrence across donors. Donor age, sex, ethnicity and CMV serostatus were collected together with the repertoire data. In a later genetic analysis, genome-wide SNP genotypes for about three fifths of the roughly 670 donors were used, and that subset was treated as a discovery cohort. Typing coverage varied by locus: about 620-630 donors for A, B, C, DRB1 and DQB1; 522 for DQA1; approximately 610 for DPA1; about 450 for DPB1. The study combined high-throughput TCR immunosequencing, statistical association of individual TCRs with disease status, and machine learning to predict cytomegalovirus infection status. An earlier analysis of 500 to 650 of the donors applied high-throughput TCR beta sequencing to assess whether each TCR beta V gene segment acted as functional or pseudogenic. HLA typing covered class I and class II loci at four-digit resolution. The study aimed to test whether signatures of past pathogen exposure could be identified by cataloging public T cell receptors. Every discovery cohort repertoire had been produced on one sequencing platform. In addition to the first cohort of several hundred subjects, a separate validation cohort of 130 or so different subjects was used. The paper's findings and limits, for the study overall: Most TCR sequences were observed very rarely across donors, whereas some public TCRs were present in many individuals. An earlier analysis of around 600 of the donors showed that most TCR beta V segments appeared in productive rearrangements either about 87% or about 30% of the time, which broadly matched IMGT annotations. Presence/absence analyses assumed roughly uniform sequencing depth across donors, an assumption that may not hold. According to a later analysis, most CMV-associated TCR beta chains appeared to be HLA-restricted, and the HLA associations seemed to be driven largely by CMV exposure. It was suggested by the authors that the approach could potentially be generalized to other disease states and immunological phenotypes. For the cohort, immune exposure information was limited to CMV serostatus. A later genetic analysis associated a missense DCLRE1C variant with V-gene and J-gene trimming of TCR beta chains, and an independent cohort replicated the association. A few of the identified cytomegalovirus-associated TCR beta chains were confirmed in vitro to be specific for cytomegalovirus antigens. A later analysis found that TCR association rates varied across HLA loci, with DRB1 alleles showing the most associated TCRs and HLA-C alleles the fewest. This cohort had only TCR beta chains sequenced, and the lack of alpha or paired-chain data limited which features could be detected. Because counts were too low, some 17 rarely observed V segments, including chromosome 9 orphons, were left out of the earlier analysis of some 600 of the donors. At a false discovery rate of 0.05, a later analysis linked 15,000 to 20,000 TCR beta sequences to specific HLA alleles. A group of highly shared sequence variants was considered likely to be a technical artifact of the sequencing pipeline. A further reported finding was that TCR beta sequences accurately predicted the HLA-A and HLA-B alleles for most subjects in the first cohort. A later genetic analysis reported fewer N-insertions in productive TCRs among donors in an Asian-associated ancestry cluster than the roughly 650-donor mean. A later analysis reported that several top co-occurrence clusters appeared linked to parvovirus B19, influenza, CMV and Epstein-Barr virus. In a later analysis, HLA-associated TCR beta chains showed more clonal expansion and lower generation probabilities than non-associated chains that were equally common. Because some donors lacked HLA typing at each locus, the association tests relied only on the typed subset. Strong co-occurrence of HLA alleles, especially DR and DQ, made assigning TCR associations to individual alleles difficult. Some IMGT-functional V segments, including TRBV6-2 and TRBV6-3, could not be told apart with the 87-base-pair reads, so those segments were excluded. Cytomegalovirus status was reported to be diagnosed by the classifier with high specificity and sensitivity in both the original and validation cohorts. Linkage disequilibrium might explain the correlated functional status among segregating V segments, but an unknown experimental factor could not be excluded. A total of about 150 TCR beta chains were listed by the study as associated with cytomegalovirus.

Reading the germline V gene (reference sequence) gives CDR1 SGHNT and CDR2 YYREEE. The CDR3 covers 16 residues, taking in both the cysteine and the phenylalanine. Just CDR3 DNA is preserved here, 48 bases in frame from base 1. Cut back by 1 base and 0 bases, the V and J ends lie 11 bases apart. This receptor chain uses TRBV5-4 and TRBJ2-1; the D segment could be TRBD1, given 6 matching bases. Specimen: PBMCs. This receptor was obtained from a boy between 2 and 15 years old in good health and CMV-seronegative. This receptor carries the CDR3 CASSLPQGGSYNEQFF. The DNA reads as follows: TGTGCCAGCAGCTTGCCACAGGGTGGCTCCTACAATGAGCAGTTCTTC.